The clone carrying this T cell receptor (beta chain) came up a few times. This sample was taken from a study of blood T cells in healthy people across ages. Primed by a sample-barcoded 5' primer and a J-beta primer mix, a second PCR proceeded for about 7 to 12 cycles. From the 5' RACE reads, TCRdb called clonotypes with MiXCR, one entry per CDR3 protein. The sample has about 800,000 distinct CDR3 sequences; more than 20% are singletons. The data also belong to a second study, concerning T cells of mothers and their children. That work states: Thymic selection molds TCR recombination output in much the same way for related pairs as for unrelated pairs.

This receptor was obtained from a boy younger than 18 in good health. The sequencing sample was made of blood.

Here the CDR3 reads CASSQDGSPGGYTF. Here the CDR3 DNA reads TGTGCCAGCAGCCAAGATGGTTCGCCCGGAGGCTACACCTTC. The J gene is TRBJ1-2, the V gene TRBV3-1; D gene ambiguous. This CDR3 comprises 14 residues. Deletions cut 0 bases from V and 8 bases from J, with 13 bases between. Per germline, CDR1 LGHDT and CDR2 YNNKEL (reference sequence).